This T cell receptor (beta chain) stems from a study of T cells after yellow fever vaccination. One entry per CDR3 protein results from TCRdb running MiXCR on the 5' RACE reads. The sample lists more than 250,000 distinct CDR3 sequences, roughly 7% seen once, with roughly a sixth in the top ten. This clonotype appeared many times. The CDR3 covers 19 residues. Trimming removed 6 bases from V and 5 bases from J; junction bases left unmatched: 21. In germline, CDR1 is MRHNA, CDR2 SNTAGT. The receptor's source is a man younger than 35 who received the YFV17D yellow fever vaccine. The sample consisted of PBMCs, taken roughly 46 days after the first yellow fever vaccination. V gene TRBV6-4 combines with J gene TRBJ1-5, with 8 positions matching TRBD1. CDR3 DNA: TGTGCCAGCAGGACCCGGAGGGGACAGGTCGGTGTGAGGGATCAGCCCCAGCATTTT. It specifies CASRTRRGQVGVRDQPQHF.